These 24 T cell receptor beta chains originate from one sample sequenced in a study of blood T cell repertoires in COVID-19. The method was immunoSEQ multiplex PCR; TCRdb's version includes in-frame clones alone and lacks a portion of them. The data hold roughly 39,000 clones, with 75% to 90% observed a single time. Sequencing was done on a sample of peripheral blood. The receptors originated from a man younger than 45 with active or convalescent COVID-19.

This clone was seen a single time. This rearrangement joins TRBV4-2 to TRBJ2-1, with 12 bases fitting TRBD2. Per the germline V gene, CDR1 is LGHNA and CDR2 is YNFKEQ. J lost 8 bases, V lost 3 bases, and 5 bases had no gene match. The CDR3 is made up of 15 amino acids. The CDR3 bases are TGTGCCAGCAGCCAGCCGGGACTAGCGGGTCATGAGCAGTTCTTC. Protein product: CASSQPGLAGHEQFF.

V gene TRBV5-1 combines with J gene TRBJ2-1; no definite D call. The CDR3 sequence is 16 residues long. V was cut by 0 bases and J by 0 bases, with 10 bases left in between. The germline gives CDR1 SGHRS, CDR2 YFSETQ. In DNA, the CDR3 is TGCGCCAGCAGCTTGGCCGGGTTGAGCTCCTACAATGAGCAGTTCTTC. It codes for CASSLAGLSSYNEQFF.

This chain uses TRBV19 with TRBJ2-3, with a tentative D call TRBD1 (6 bases). Between the trimmed V and J ends, which lost 7 bases and 4 bases, there was a span of 15 bases. Germline V CDR1 and CDR2: LNHDA, SQIVND (reference sequence). The CDR3 covers 14 residues. CDR3: CASTELGGADTQYF. The CDR3 region has the DNA TGTGCCAGTACGGAACTTGGGGGCGCAGATACGCAGTATTTT.

The J gene is TRBJ1-3, the V gene TRBV28; D is ambiguous. Trimming took off 5 bases at V and 0 bases at J, with 14 bases between the two ends. The CDR3 runs to 16 residues. CDR1 is MDHEN, CDR2 SYDVKM, per germline. The CDR3: CASSPGGIPSGNTIYF. In DNA form, the CDR3 reads TGTGCCAGCAGTCCGGGCGGGATTCCCTCTGGAAACACCATATATTTT.

This clone showed up just once. The chain joins TRBV29-1 to TRBJ2-3; 8 nucleotides match TRBD2. The J segment lost 1 base and the V segment lost 3 bases, leaving 3 bases of the junction unmatched. Germline loops: CDR1 SQVTM, CDR2 ANQGSEA. The CDR3 totals 14 residues. CDR3 region: CSVDMREGTDTQYF. The CDR3 bases are TGCAGCGTTGATATGCGGGAGGGCACAGATACGCAGTATTTT.

The chain uses TRBV29-1 and TRBJ2-7, with 9 nucleotides matching TRBD1. There are 14 residues in the CDR3. Germline V gives CDR1 SQVTM, CDR2 ANQGSEA. The V segment lost 5 bases and the J segment 5 bases; nucleotides outside the gene matches: 10. For the CDR3, the DNA is TGCAGCGTTATCCCTCCACAGGGGGCAAACGAGCAGTACTTC. This encodes CSVIPPQGANEQYF.

The chain combines TRBV7-2 with TRBJ1-4, with unresolved D. Germline assignment: CDR1 SGHTA and CDR2 FQGNSA. Trimming took off 1 base at V and 4 bases at J, with 10 bases between the two ends. The CDR3 spans 15 residues. CDR3 nucleotide sequence: TGTGCCAGCAGCTTAGGTTCCACAGATAATGAAAAACTGTTTTTT. It codes for CASSLGSTDNEKLFF.

This clone was seen a handful of times. This sequence joins TRBV5-4 and TRBJ2-2; D might be TRBD2 (6 bases). The germline gives CDR1 SGHNT, CDR2 YYREEE (reference sequence). The ends were cut back, 4 bases at V and 3 bases at J, with 13 bases in the middle. The CDR3 runs to 15 residues. The CDR3 nucleotides read TGTGCCAGCAGCCCGGAGGGACTCCACACCGGGGAGCTGTTTTTT. This codes for CASSPEGLHTGELFF.

The rearrangement joins TRBV2 to TRBJ2-2; TRBD1 might be the D (5 bases). V lost 8 bases to trimming and J lost 2 bases, with 15 bases between them. Germline V gene lookup returns CDR1 SNHLY and CDR2 FYNNEI. The CDR3 is 15 amino acids. The CDR3 loop is CASRSQGGNTGELFF. The CDR3 DNA sequence: TGTGCCAGCCGGAGCCAGGGTGGTAACACCGGGGAGCTGTTTTTT.

Only a few counts were recorded for this clone. The chain combines TRBV19 with TRBJ1-6, with D possibly being TRBD1 (5 bases). The germline gives CDR1 LNHDA, CDR2 SQIVND (reference sequence). The CDR3 covers 15 residues. The V end lost 7 bases, the J end lost 7 bases, and 17 bases lay between the germline ends. CDR3 coding DNA: TGTGCCAGTAATACATTGGGGGGGAACAATTCACCCCTCCACTTT. It encodes CASNTLGGNNSPLHF.

The gene calls are TRBV28 and TRBJ2-1; a possible D gene is TRBD2 (6 bases). Germline-derived CDR1 and CDR2 are MDHEN and SYDVKM. Trimming took 4 bases from V and 0 from J, leaving 13 bases between them. The CDR3 totals 16 residues. CDR3 in DNA: TGTGCCAGCAGTTCCCGCGGGGTAAGCTCCTACAATGAGCAGTTCTTC. It yields the protein CASSSRGVSSYNEQFF.

The chain recombines TRBV28 with TRBJ1-2; D may be TRBD1 (5 bases). Between the trimmed V and J ends, which lost 5 bases and 7 bases, there was a span of 14 bases. Germline values: CDR1 MDHEN, CDR2 SYDVKM. The length of the CDR3 is 13 residues. Written as DNA, the CDR3 is TGTGCCAGCAGTAGCCCCGGGGGTGGTGGCTACACCTTC. It translates to CASSSPGGGGYTF.

This clone was seen a few times. This chain links TRBV5-1 with TRBJ2-2, with 7 bases matching TRBD1. CDR3 length: 17 amino acids. The germline CDR1 and CDR2 sequences are SGHRS and YFSETQ. V shed 4 bases and J 6 bases; nucleotides not matched to a gene: 15. CDR3 coding DNA: TGCGCCAGCAGCGTAGGAAACAGGGGTTTGAATTCCGGGGAGCTGTTTTTT. Translated: CASSVGNRGLNSGELFF.

The rearrangement uses TRBV7-7 and TRBJ2-3; 9 bases match TRBD2. Per the germline V gene, CDR1 is SSHAT and CDR2 is FNYEAQ (reference sequence). Trimming cost V 5 bases and J 4 bases; bases outside gene matches: 10. This CDR3 is built from 16 residues. CDR3: CASSPGTSSFPDTQYF. The CDR3 coding sequence is TGTGCCAGCAGCCCCGGGACTAGCTCCTTCCCAGATACGCAGTATTTT.

This chain connects TRBV3-1 (or the pseudogene TRBV3-2) to TRBJ1-1; D is uncertain. The CDR3 contains 14 residues. With 3 bases removed from V and 1 base from J, the gap between germline ends came to 9 bases. Looked up from germline, CDR1 is LGHDT and CDR2 is YNNKEL (reference sequence). The DNA of the CDR3 is TGTGCCAGCAGCCAGCGACACCGGAACACTGAAGCTTTCTTT. Its translation: CASSQRHRNTEAFF.

The rearrangement joins TRBV4-1 to TRBJ2-3; D is possibly TRBD2 (6 bases). Germline CDR1 is MGHRA and CDR2 is YSYEKL. This CDR3 has 17 residues. V lost 3 bases, J lost 6 bases, and 22 bases lay in between. The CDR3 here is CASSQGGGSSDRDTQYF. The CDR3 DNA sequence: TGCGCCAGCAGCCAGGGAGGCGGGTCTAGCGATCGGGATACGCAGTATTTT.

This clone showed up just once. This chain links TRBV7-8 with TRBJ1-2, with D maybe TRBD1 (6 bases). The CDR3 spans 16 residues. V gave up 5 bases and J gave up 7 bases, with 23 bases separating them. Germline values: CDR1 SGHVS, CDR2 FQNEAQ. The CDR3 nucleotides are TGTGCCAGCAGCCCAACAACGGGGGCGGGAGGACCTGGCTACACCTTC. It translates to CASSPTTGAGGPGYTF.

The chain is built from TRBV6-1 and TRBJ2-3; 7 nucleotides match TRBD1. The CDR3 loop spans 17 amino acids. V dropped 3 bases and J dropped 1; count of bases not matched to a gene: 10. Germline V gene lookup returns CDR1 MNHNS and CDR2 SASEGT. Here the CDR3 DNA reads TGTGCCAGCAGTGAGTCGTCGACAGGGCTAGGCACAGATACGCAGTATTTT. Amino acid sequence: CASSESSTGLGTDTQYF.

The rearrangement joins TRBV4-1 to TRBJ2-6, with D perhaps TRBD2 (7 bases). Trimming took off 3 bases at V and 5 bases at J, with 23 bases between the two ends. Germline values: CDR1 MGHRA, CDR2 YSYEKL. There are 19 residues in the CDR3. CDR3 in amino acids: CASSHGGGGAEPWANVLTF. For the CDR3, the DNA is TGCGCCAGCAGCCACGGGGGAGGGGGGGCCGAACCGTGGGCCAACGTCCTGACTTTC.

V usage is TRBV9 and J usage is TRBJ2-3, with D hard to call. V was clipped by 2 bases and J by 5 bases, with 12 bases between them. The CDR3 is made up of 14 amino acids. Per the germline V gene, CDR1 is SGDLS and CDR2 is YYNGEE. The CDR3: CASSVVDSLDTQYF. For the CDR3, the DNA is TGTGCCAGCAGCGTCGTCGACTCCCTAGATACGCAGTATTTT.

In its sample, this clone was seen a few times. The chain couples TRBV7-6 to TRBJ1-5; TRBD1 is a possible D gene (6 bases). Trimming took 4 bases from V and 4 from J, leaving 11 bases between them. The CDR3 contains 14 residues. Germline loops: CDR1 SGHVS, CDR2 FNYEAQ. The CDR3 nucleotides read TGTGCCAGCAGCTCCGGACAGCCAAATCAGCCCCAGCATTTT. Protein: CASSSGQPNQPQHF.

The genes are TRBV15 and TRBJ2-3; 7 nucleotides line up with TRBD1. The V and J ends lost 3 bases and 4 bases, in that order; junction bases with no gene match: 10. The CDR3 sequence is 16 residues long. Germline V gives CDR1 LNHNV, CDR2 YYDKDF (reference sequence). The CDR3 protein is CATSRAQTGQADTQYF. DNA for the CDR3: TGTGCCACCAGCAGGGCTCAGACAGGGCAGGCAGATACGCAGTATTTT.

The chain has TRBV27 and TRBJ1-4; 8 bases are a match to TRBD1. Germline V gives CDR1 MNHEY, CDR2 SMNVEV (reference sequence). V was clipped by 5 bases and J by 7 bases; unmatched bases: 6. The CDR3 totals 14 residues. The CDR3 nucleotides are TGTGCCAGCAGTGGACAGGGCTTAGGTGAAAAACTGTTTTTT. Its protein is CASSGQGLGEKLFF.

V is TRBV7-2 and J is TRBJ2-5; 14 bases are a match to TRBD2. Losses at the gene ends were 4 bases for V and 2 bases for J; bases not matched to a gene: 9. The CDR3 extends over 18 amino acids. Germline CDR1 is SGHTA and CDR2 is FQGNSA. CDR3: CASSSDTGLAGVQETQYF. Written as DNA, the CDR3 is TGTGCCAGCAGCTCGGATACGGGACTAGCGGGGGTACAAGAGACCCAGTACTTC.